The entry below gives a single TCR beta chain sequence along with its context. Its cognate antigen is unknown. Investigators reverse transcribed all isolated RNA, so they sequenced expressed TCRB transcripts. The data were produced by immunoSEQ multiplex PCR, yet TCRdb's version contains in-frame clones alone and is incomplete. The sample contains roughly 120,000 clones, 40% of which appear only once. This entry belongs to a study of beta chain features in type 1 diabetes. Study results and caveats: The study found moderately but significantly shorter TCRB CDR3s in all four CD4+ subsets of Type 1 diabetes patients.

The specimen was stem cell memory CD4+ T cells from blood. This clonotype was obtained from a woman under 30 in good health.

CDR3 bases: TGTGCCAGTAGTTGGGGCCTTCCCTACAATGAGCAGTTCTTC. Its protein product is CASSWGLPYNEQFF. The chain has TRBV19 and TRBJ2-1, with a possible D match to TRBD1 (5 bases). Germline V gene data show CDR1 as LNHDA and CDR2 as SQIVND (reference sequence). V lost 5 bases, J lost 2 bases, and 10 bases lay in between. The CDR3 runs to 14 residues.